The T cell receptor (beta chain) under discussion was sequenced for a study of T cell repertoires in cytomegalovirus infection. Study results and caveats: CMV-specific HLA-C-restricted TCR beta clonotypes dominated the ex vivo response.

This clonotype was observed at least ten times. What it recognizes is unknown. TCRdb called the reads again in MiXCR, with one record for every CDR3 protein. The data hold approximately 140,000 distinct CDR3 sequences, with under 8.5% observed a single time. V trimming: 0 bases; J trimming: 5 bases; junction bases outside the gene matches: 6. The CDR3 contains 16 residues. Germline CDR1 and CDR2: SGHTA and FQGTGA. The chain recombines TRBV7-3 with TRBJ2-3; the match to TRBD2 covers 9 bases. The source is a human donor in good health (CMV status not recorded). Some clones in this sample may be carry-over from other donors' samples. The sample comprised PBMCs. CDR3 DNA sequence: TGTGCCAGCAGCTTAACGGGCGGGGGGGCGAAAGATACGCAGTATTTT. The encoded protein is CASSLTGGGAKDTQYF.